The sequence of this T cell receptor (beta chain) was determined in a study of cytomegalovirus exposure and HLA in healthy donors. The PCR employed 60 Vbeta primers together with 13 Jbeta primers. Source study methods: An analysis performed later counted 74 million or so unique TCR beta chains (approximately 11 million of them shared). Assay: immunoSEQ multiplex PCR; the TCRdb copy retains only in-frame clones and omits some. V and J calls and clone size are copied from that table; D and trimming were computed from the DNA. The data contain about 60,000 clones, approximately 80% of them singletons. The V gene lost 5 bases and the J gene lost 8 bases, with 18 bases spanning the gap. CDR1 and CDR2 from the germline V gene are SGHVS and FNYEAQ. The CDR3 contains 15 residues. This clone showed up just once.

This chain connects TRBV7-6 to TRBJ1-4; no reliable D call. This clonotype was obtained from a male donor in good health and CMV-seronegative. The material sequenced was PBMCs. CDR3 coding DNA: TGTGCCAGCAGCCTAGGAGGGTTGGCCAAAGAAAAACTGTTTTTT. Translated: CASSLGGLAKEKLFF.